This T cell receptor (beta chain) is drawn from a study of CD8 T cells in Susac syndrome (dated by TCRdb to between 2018 and 2021). Study-level background: The study used repertoire sequencing to test whether antigen drove CD8+ T cell activation and differentiation in Susac syndrome. Clonality of the CD8+ T cell repertoire was compared between about a dozen healthy donors, some 14 Susac syndrome patients and roughly 15 multiple sclerosis patients.

Of note for this clonotype: What this receptor recognizes is not known. Per-base quality was not reported, and no clone a single base away is much larger than it.

General conclusions and limits of the study: The study acknowledged that relatively few individuals were included in the TCR sequencing and HLA analysis.

Peripheral blood CD8+ and CD4+ T cells from healthy donors, Susac syndrome patients and multiple sclerosis patients were profiled using high-throughput TCR beta sequencing. Treatment-naive patients with stable or active relapsing-remitting disease fulfilling revised McDonald criteria were used as multiple sclerosis controls. Bulk CD8+ and CD4+ T cells were purified by magnetic negative isolation, while CD8+ TEMRA cells were enriched using FACS. Blood was collected in EDTA tubes and processed within 24 hours, with PBMCs isolated through density gradient centrifugation. PBMCs intended for TCR sequencing were frozen in liquid nitrogen and were later thawed in a 37 degrees C water bath. The sorted or isolated CD4+, CD8+ and CD8+ TEMRA cells had a purity of 90% or higher. A distance of 18 bases separates the germline ends of V and J, which lose 6 bases and 4 bases respectively. Based on the germline V gene, the CDR1 and CDR2 sequences are ENHRY and SYGVKD. CDR3 length: 15 amino acids, cysteine to phenylalanine. Only CDR3 DNA is held: 45 bases, read in frame from base 1.

RNA was extracted using the RNeasy kit, and about 0.45 to 1 ug of the RNA was reverse transcribed with random hexamers. The immunoSEQ multiplex PCR assay, covering 54 Vbeta and 13 Jbeta segments, was used to amplify TCR beta CDR3 regions. PCR amplification bias was corrected by using a synthetic template baseline for primer optimization and computational correction. As for how the authors treated the data: Reads were annotated to V, D and J genes according to IMGT and were analyzed with immunoSEQ Analyzer, with only productive sequences retained. Clonality was calculated as one minus the Shannon entropy normalized by log2 of the number of productive unique sequences. For each patient and control, public and private clones were evaluated within the 100 most prevalent clones. Susac-specific clones were defined as absent from healthy and MS cohorts, 850 to 1,300 published viral clones and other ImmuneACCESS disease sequences. TCRdb trimmed the raw reads at Q25, called clones with MiXCR and kept productive beta chains. All rows with the same CDR3 protein become a single entry with the most common DNA and genes. TCRdb's processing, not the study's, gives the V and J calls here. This sample lists approximately 140,000 distinct CDR3 sequences; roughly 80% were detected once. Clones ranked in the top ten supply 0.51% of the sample.

The rearranged segments are TRBV10-3 and TRBJ1-1, with the D gene not confidently named. This receptor was taken from a human donor with multiple sclerosis. The specimen sequenced was CD8+ T cells from PBMCs. The CDR3 reads as follows: CAIRTVGEGSTEAFF. The nucleotides read TGTGCCATCAGGACTGTCGGGGAAGGGAGCACTGAAGCTTTCTTT.